The rows below give T cell receptor beta chains drawn from one sample of a study of T cell repertoires in cytomegalovirus infection. These TCRs' antigens remain unknown. TCRdb used MiXCR to reprocess the reads, holding one entry per CDR3 protein. This table holds hundreds of thousands of distinct CDR3 sequences, 40% to 50% found once. The sample in question was cultured PBMCs, obtained from culture after CMV antigen stimulation. The receptors shown here come from a human donor in good health (CMV status not recorded). Some clones in this sample may be carry-over from other donors' samples. Each CDR3 is given with its conserved first and last residue. The order of the fields is J gene, clone size, D gene, V gene, CDR3 protein, CDR3 DNA. A D gene is named only where the DNA matches it firmly. Where a row states a size, it is once, few, many or the class of an expanded clone; other rows omit it.

TRBJ2-2	few	-	TRBV5-1	CASSLDRGGTGELFF	TGCGCCAGCAGCTTGGACCGGGGAGGCACCGGGGAGCTGTTTTTT
TRBJ2-5	-	-	TRBV29-1	CSVEVGLGLGETQYF	TGCAGCGTTGAAGTTGGCCTAGGCCTTGGCGAGACCCAGTACTTC
TRBJ1-2	-	-	TRBV6-1	CASSEVVFGSYGYTF	TGTGCCAGCAGTGAAGTGGTCTTCGGGAGCTATGGCTACACCTTC
TRBJ1-1	-	-	TRBV7-9	CASSLVAGARNTEAFF	TGTGCCAGCAGCTTAGTTGCCGGTGCGCGGAACACTGAAGCTTTCTTT
TRBJ2-2	-	-	TRBV6-1	CASERTVNTGELFF	TGTGCCAGCGAGCGGACGGTGAACACCGGGGAGCTGTTTTTT
TRBJ2-7	few	TRBD2	TRBV6-6	CASSSPGTSGLDEQYF	TGTGCCAGCAGTTCCCCAGGGACTAGCGGGTTGGACGAGCAGTACTTC
TRBJ2-7	few	-	TRBV7-9	CASSDMGLGYEQYF	TGTGCCAGCAGCGACATGGGGCTAGGGTACGAGCAGTACTTC
TRBJ2-7	few	-	TRBV19	CASSIIRADHYEQYF	TGTGCCAGTAGTATAATTAGGGCGGACCACTACGAGCAGTACTTC
TRBJ2-7	-	TRBD1	TRBV7-9	CASSYGQGLSYEQYF	TGTGCCAGCAGCTATGGACAGGGGCTGTCCTACGAGCAGTACTTC
TRBJ2-5	-	-	TRBV7-2	CASSLNSRKETQYF	TGTGCCAGCAGCTTAAATTCCAGGAAAGAGACCCAGTACTTC
TRBJ2-7	-	TRBD2	TRBV11-2	CASTPGVLAGVTYEQYF	TGTGCCAGCACCCCGGGCGTACTAGCGGGAGTCACCTACGAGCAGTACTTC
TRBJ1-2	-	TRBD1	TRBV12-3/TRBV12-4	CASRGTEDYGYTF	TGTGCCAGCAGGGGGACAGAGGACTATGGCTACACCTTC
TRBJ2-5	-	TRBD2	TRBV5-1	CASSSQLAGKETQYF	TGCGCCAGCAGCTCCCAACTAGCGGGGAAGGAGACCCAGTACTTC
TRBJ2-3	-	-	TRBV4-1	CASSQRGNQLRRDTQYF	TGCGCCAGCAGCCAAAGGGGGAACCAGCTCAGACGGGATACGCAGTATTTT
TRBJ1-2	-	-	TRBV7-2	CASSPRRGEGYTF	TGTGCCAGCAGCCCTCGTCGCGGGGAGGGCTACACCTTC
TRBJ2-6	once	TRBD1	TRBV4-2	CASSQRDRARSGANVLTF	TGTGCCAGCAGCCAGAGGGACAGGGCGCGCTCTGGGGCCAACGTCCTGACTTTC
TRBJ1-6	few	-	TRBV5-5	CASSSTGAGVVKSPLHF	TGTGCCAGCAGCTCAACCGGGGCAGGGGTGGTCAAATCACCCCTCCACTTT
TRBJ2-1	-	TRBD2	TRBV7-6	CASSPGLAGRYNEQFF	TGTGCCAGCAGCCCCGGACTAGCGGGGCGGTACAATGAGCAGTTCTTC
TRBJ2-3	few	-	TRBV5-4	CASSLDQQADTQYF	TGTGCCAGCAGCTTGGACCAGCAGGCAGATACGCAGTATTTT
TRBJ2-5	-	TRBD2	TRBV5-1	CASNSGRGQETQYF	TGCGCCAGCAATAGCGGGAGAGGGCAAGAGACCCAGTACTTC
TRBJ2-1	-	TRBD2	TRBV7-9	CASSLTSGRVDEQFF	TGTGCCAGCAGCTTGACTAGCGGGAGGGTCGATGAGCAGTTCTTC
TRBJ2-7	few	-	TRBV6-1	CASSERQGGEQYF	TGTGCCAGCAGTGAAAGACAGGGAGGAGAGCAGTACTTC
TRBJ2-5	-	-	TRBV4-1	CASSLTLSEETQYF	TGCGCCAGCAGCCTGACACTCTCGGAGGAGACCCAGTACTTC
TRBJ1-1	few	TRBD1	TRBV19	CASSIQGAPNTEAFF	TGTGCCAGTAGTATACAGGGGGCGCCGAACACTGAAGCTTTCTTT
TRBJ1-1	few	-	TRBV10-2	CASRWGGSENTEAFF	TGCGCCAGCAGGTGGGGGGGTAGTGAGAACACTGAAGCTTTCTTT
TRBJ1-4	-	-	TRBV7-2	CASSLNAGDEKLFF	TGTGCCAGCAGCTTAAATGCGGGGGATGAAAAACTGTTTTTT
TRBJ1-2	-	-	TRBV5-6	CASSLPGNYGYTF	TGTGCCAGCAGCTTACCGGGAAACTATGGCTACACCTTC
TRBJ2-1	few	-	TRBV7-6	CASSLLEGSSYNEQFF	TGTGCCAGCAGCCTCTTGGAGGGCAGCTCCTACAATGAGCAGTTCTTC
TRBJ2-7	many	-	TRBV7-6	CASSSYSYEQYF	TGTGCCAGCAGCTCTTACAGTTACGAGCAGTACTTC
TRBJ1-5	-	-	TRBV12-3/TRBV12-4	CASSSRYNQPQHF	TGTGCCAGCAGTTCGAGGTACAATCAGCCCCAGCATTTT
TRBJ1-2	-	-	TRBV2	CASSDAQIYGYTF	TGTGCCAGCAGTGATGCTCAGATCTATGGCTACACCTTC
TRBJ1-4	-	-	TRBV6-6	CASSAWTITNEKLFF	TGTGCCAGCAGTGCCTGGACTATCACTAATGAAAAACTGTTTTTT
TRBJ1-1	-	-	TRBV6-1	CASTPFEGTEAFF	TGTGCCAGCACCCCTTTCGAGGGGACTGAAGCTTTCTTT
TRBJ2-6	few	-	TRBV7-9	CASSLIGGNSGANVLTF	TGTGCCAGCAGCTTAATCGGCGGAAACTCTGGGGCCAACGTCCTGACTTTC
TRBJ2-3	-	-	TRBV5-5	CASSLPVSTDTQYF	TGTGCCAGCAGCTTGCCAGTTAGCACAGATACGCAGTATTTT
TRBJ1-5	-	-	TRBV2	CASSREVREPQHF	TGTGCCAGCAGTCGGGAGGTACGGGAGCCCCAGCATTTT
TRBJ2-3	-	-	TRBV12-3/TRBV12-4	CASSLGQGRTDTQYF	TGTGCCAGCAGTTTAGGGCAGGGTCGCACAGATACGCAGTATTTT
TRBJ2-5	few	TRBD2	TRBV19	CASAGGETQYF	TGTGCCTCGGCCGGGGGGGAGACCCAGTACTTC
TRBJ2-7	-	-	TRBV11-2	CASSSHYYEQYF	TGTGCCAGCAGCTCCCACTACTACGAGCAGTACTTC
TRBJ2-4	-	-	TRBV20-1	CSAHGVGTLAKNIQYF	TGCAGTGCTCACGGGGTGGGGACCCTAGCCAAAAACATTCAGTACTTC
TRBJ2-7	-	TRBD2	TRBV6-2/TRBV6-3	CASSYVRGDPTYEQYF	TGTGCCAGCAGTTACGTTCGGGGGGATCCCACCTACGAGCAGTACTTC
TRBJ2-5	-	-	TRBV7-9	CASTLSGRQETQYF	TGTGCCAGCACTCTTTCGGGACGACAAGAGACCCAGTACTTC
TRBJ2-1	-	TRBD2	TRBV12-3/TRBV12-4	CASSSRTGGRRFF	TGTGCCAGCAGTTCTCGTACGGGGGGACGACGGTTCTTC
TRBJ2-7	-	-	TRBV5-4	CASSWGRGSHSYEQYF	TGTGCCAGCAGCTGGGGGCGGGGGTCCCACTCCTACGAGCAGTACTTC
TRBJ2-3	-	-	TRBV12-3/TRBV12-4	CACSPIRATDTQYF	TGTGCCTGCAGTCCAATTAGAGCCACAGATACGCAGTATTTT
TRBJ2-3	-	-	TRBV7-2	CASSTLYSEYTQYF	TGTGCCAGCAGCACCCTCTACTCGGAGTATACGCAGTATTTT
TRBJ2-7	-	TRBD1	TRBV5-4	CASSAGQAYEQYF	TGTGCCAGCAGCGCCGGACAGGCCTACGAGCAGTACTTC
TRBJ1-2	-	-	TRBV29-1	CSVQAQIVNYGYTF	TGCAGCGTTCAGGCCCAGATAGTAAACTATGGCTACACCTTC
TRBJ2-1	-	TRBD1	TRBV24-1	CATSDPKWTGGYNEQFF	TGTGCCACCAGTGATCCGAAATGGACAGGGGGTTACAATGAGCAGTTCTTC
TRBJ2-2	few	TRBD2	TRBV6-2/TRBV6-3	CASMRTSGTSGELFF	TGTGCCAGCATGCGGACTAGCGGGACGAGCGGGGAGCTGTTTTTT
TRBJ1-2	-	-	TRBV12-3/TRBV12-4	CASSWETLHGYTF	TGTGCCAGCAGTTGGGAGACATTGCATGGCTACACCTTC
TRBJ2-7	-	-	TRBV27	CASSLGGADYEQYF	TGTGCCAGCAGTTTAGGAGGGGCCGACTACGAGCAGTACTTC